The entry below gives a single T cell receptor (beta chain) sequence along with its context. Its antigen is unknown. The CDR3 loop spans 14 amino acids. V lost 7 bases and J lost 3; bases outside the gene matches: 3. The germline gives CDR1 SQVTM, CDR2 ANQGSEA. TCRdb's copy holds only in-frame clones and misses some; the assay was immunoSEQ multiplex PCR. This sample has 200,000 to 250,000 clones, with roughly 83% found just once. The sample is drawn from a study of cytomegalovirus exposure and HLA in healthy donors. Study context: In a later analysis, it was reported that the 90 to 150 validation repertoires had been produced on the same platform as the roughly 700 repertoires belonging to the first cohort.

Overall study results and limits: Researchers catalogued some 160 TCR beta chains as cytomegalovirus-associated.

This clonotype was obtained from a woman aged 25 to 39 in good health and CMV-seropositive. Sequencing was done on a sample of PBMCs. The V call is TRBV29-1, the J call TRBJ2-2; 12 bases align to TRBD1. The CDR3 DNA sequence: TGCAGCGGCCGGGACAGGGGGCACACCGGGGAGCTGTTTTTT. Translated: CSGRDRGHTGELFF.